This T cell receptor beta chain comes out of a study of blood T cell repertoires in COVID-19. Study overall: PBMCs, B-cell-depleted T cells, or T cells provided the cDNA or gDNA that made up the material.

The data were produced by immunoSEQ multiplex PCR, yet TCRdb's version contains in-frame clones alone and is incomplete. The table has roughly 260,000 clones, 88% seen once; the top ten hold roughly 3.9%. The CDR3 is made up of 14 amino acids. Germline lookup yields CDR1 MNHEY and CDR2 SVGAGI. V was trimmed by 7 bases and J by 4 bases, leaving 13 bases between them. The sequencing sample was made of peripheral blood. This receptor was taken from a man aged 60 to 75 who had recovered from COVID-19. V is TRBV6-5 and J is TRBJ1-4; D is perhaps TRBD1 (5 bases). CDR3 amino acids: CASTYDSFNEKLFF. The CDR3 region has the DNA TGTGCCAGCACATACGACAGTTTTAATGAAAAACTGTTTTTT.